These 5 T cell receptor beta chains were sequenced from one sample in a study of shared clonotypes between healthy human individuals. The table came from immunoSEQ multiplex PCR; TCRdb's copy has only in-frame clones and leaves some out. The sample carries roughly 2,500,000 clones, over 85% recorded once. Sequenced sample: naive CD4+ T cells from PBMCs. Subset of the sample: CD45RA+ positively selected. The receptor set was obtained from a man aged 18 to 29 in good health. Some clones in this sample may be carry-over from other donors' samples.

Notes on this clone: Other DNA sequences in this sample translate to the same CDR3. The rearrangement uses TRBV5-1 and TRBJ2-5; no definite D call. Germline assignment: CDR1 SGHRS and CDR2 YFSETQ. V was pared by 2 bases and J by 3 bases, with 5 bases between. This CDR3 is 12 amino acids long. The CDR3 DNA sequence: TGCGCCAGCAGCTTCCCCGAAGAGACCCAGTACTTC. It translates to CASSFPEETQYF.

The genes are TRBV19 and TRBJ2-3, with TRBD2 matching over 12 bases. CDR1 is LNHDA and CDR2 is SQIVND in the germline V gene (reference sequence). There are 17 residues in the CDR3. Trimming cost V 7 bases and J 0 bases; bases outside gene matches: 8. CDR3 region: CASTSQGLAGSTDTQYF. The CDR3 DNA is TGTGCCAGTACCTCACAAGGACTAGCGGGGAGCACAGATACGCAGTATTTT.

As DNA, the CDR3 is TGTGCCAGCAGCCAAGCAGATTACGACTATGGCTACACCTTC. Its protein is CASSQADYDYGYTF. The chain carries TRBV4-2 and TRBJ1-2; D is unresolved. The CDR3 has 14 amino acids. Germline assignment: CDR1 LGHNA and CDR2 YNFKEQ. Trimming took off 1 base at V and 3 bases at J, with 9 bases between the two ends.

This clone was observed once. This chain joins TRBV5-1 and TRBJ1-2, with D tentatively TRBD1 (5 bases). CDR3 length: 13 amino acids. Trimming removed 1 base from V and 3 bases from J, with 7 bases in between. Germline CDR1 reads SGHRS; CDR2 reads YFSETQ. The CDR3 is CASSLTRDYGYTF. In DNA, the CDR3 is TGCGCCAGCAGCTTGACCAGGGACTATGGCTACACCTTC. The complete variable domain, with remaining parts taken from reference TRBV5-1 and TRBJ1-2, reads KAGVTQTPRYLIKTRGQQVTLSCSPISGHRSVSWYQQTPGQGLQFLFEYFSETQRNKGNFPGRFSGRQFSNSRSEMNVSTLELGDSALYLCASSLTRDYGYTFGSGTRLTVV.

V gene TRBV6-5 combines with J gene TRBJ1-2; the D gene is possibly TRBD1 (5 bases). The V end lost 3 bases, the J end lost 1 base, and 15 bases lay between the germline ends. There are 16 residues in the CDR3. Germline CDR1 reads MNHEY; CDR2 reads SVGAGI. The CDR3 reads CASSYRYRYFNYGYTF. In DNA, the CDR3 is TGTGCCAGCAGTTATAGGTACAGGTATTTTAACTATGGCTACACCTTC.